A single sample is the source of the 23 T cell receptor beta chains below, sequenced in a study of CD8 T cells in Susac syndrome (dated 2019 in TCRdb). The library was produced with the immunoSEQ multiplex PCR assay. RNA was extracted using the RNeasy kit, and roughly 0.5 to 1 microgram was reverse transcribed with random hexamers. TCRdb reprocessing: public reads trimmed at Q25 with fastp, clones called with MiXCR, in-frame beta chains kept. Merged by CDR3 protein, the rows form single entries marked with the most common genes and DNA. The sample has 130,000 to 150,000 distinct CDR3 sequences on record, approximately 93% of them singletons. The ten largest clones add up to over 0.07% of the sample. The sequenced sample was CD4+ T cells from PBMCs. The source is a human donor in good health.

The chain is built from TRBV6-1 and TRBJ2-7; 9 nucleotides align to TRBD1. This CDR3 has 14 residues. J was trimmed by 5 bases and V by 3 bases; bases with no gene match: 5. CDR1 is MNHNS and CDR2 is SASEGT in the germline V gene. CDR3 DNA sequence: TGTGCCAGCAGTGACCGGGACAGGGAGCACGAGCAGTACTTC. It yields the protein CASSDRDREHEQYF.

The rearrangement links TRBV29-1 to TRBJ2-2; D remains ambiguous. Trimming removed 2 bases at V and 3 bases at J, with 13 bases between. CDR1 is SQVTM, CDR2 ANQGSEA, per germline. There are 15 residues in the CDR3. CDR3 nucleotide sequence: TGCAGCGTTGAACTTTTAGGAACGGACACCGGGGAGCTGTTTTTT. This codes for CSVELLGTDTGELFF.

This clonotype appeared once. At one of its ends the junction is not consistent with the germline gene, which may arise from a read error. The chain is built from TRBV20-1 and TRBJ1-2; no reliable D call. The length of the CDR3 is 9 residues. In germline, CDR1 is DFQATT, CDR2 SNEGSKA (reference sequence). For the CDR3, the DNA is TGCAGTGCTAGTCGAAGACGGGGCTTC. Translated: CSASRRRGF.

This chain joins TRBV10-2 and TRBJ2-7, with D hard to call. This CDR3 region has 13 residues. The V gene lost 3 bases and the J gene lost 9 bases, with 15 bases spanning the gap. CDR1 is WSHSY, CDR2 SAAADI, per germline. CDR3 DNA: TGCGCCAGCAGTGACGGCACCTTTAACGGGCAGTACTTC. This gives the protein CASSDGTFNGQYF.

In this sample, this clonotype turned up once. The chain carries TRBV14 and TRBJ1-2; 10 bases align to TRBD1. Germline V gene sequence: CDR1 SGHDN, CDR2 FVKESK. The CDR3 totals 15 residues. After removal of 0 bases from V and 7 bases from J, the junction contained 5 bases not matched to a gene. The CDR3 DNA follows: TGTGCCAGCAGCCAAGAATTGGGACAGGGGCCTGGCTACACCTTC. Protein: CASSQELGQGPGYTF.

This chain uses TRBV2 with TRBJ2-3; D call uncertain. The ends were cut back, 0 bases at V and 0 bases at J, with 16 bases in the middle. CDR1 is SNHLY, CDR2 FYNNEI, per germline. The CDR3 covers 18 residues. The CDR3 DNA reads TGTGCCAGCAGTGAAGCGCTCATGATCGGACGGAGCACAGATACGCAGTATTTT. The encoded protein is CASSEALMIGRSTDTQYF. Filled out from reference TRBV2 and TRBJ2-3, the complete variable domain reads EPEVTQTPSHQVTQMGQEVILRCVPISNHLYFYWYRQILGQKVEFLVSFYNNEISEKSEIFDDQFSVERPDGSNFTLKIRSTKLEDSAMYFCASSEALMIGRSTDTQYFGPGTRLTVL.

The chain recombines TRBV28 with TRBJ2-3; D is perhaps TRBD2 (5 bases). CDR1 and CDR2 from the germline V gene are MDHEN and SYDVKM. V was clipped by 2 bases and J by 6 bases, with 15 bases between them. CDR3 length: 15 amino acids. The CDR3 coding sequence is TGTGCCAGCAGTTTACTGAGGGCTGGACGGGATACGCAGTATTTT. Translated, it gives CASSLLRAGRDTQYF.

V is TRBV12-3 or TRBV12-4 and J is TRBJ2-1; D unresolved. The germline V and J ends were trimmed by 7 bases and 8 bases, with 18 bases remaining between them. CDR3 length: 14 residues. This chain's CDR3 is CASTPGPASDEQFF. As DNA, the CDR3 is TGTGCCAGCACCCCTGGGCCCGCGAGTGATGAGCAGTTCTTC.

The chain joins TRBV5-4 to TRBJ2-3, with D perhaps TRBD1 (6 bases). The CDR3 covers 17 residues. CDR1 and CDR2 from the germline V gene are SGHNT and YYREEE (reference sequence). V lost 4 bases and J lost 6, with 24 bases in between. The CDR3 DNA reads TGTGCCAGCAGCAGGGGTAGGGACACTTGGACTCCCGATACGCAGTATTTT. This encodes CASSRGRDTWTPDTQYF.

V usage is TRBV3-1 and J usage is TRBJ2-7, with 7 positions matching TRBD2. Per germline, CDR1 LGHDT and CDR2 YNNKEL (reference sequence). V gave up 3 bases and J gave up 6 bases; unmatched junction bases: 14. CDR3 length: 16 amino acids. The CDR3 DNA reads TGTGCCAGCAGCCAGGAACTGCTAGTATCGGGAGGCGAGCAGTACTTC. Encoded protein: CASSQELLVSGGEQYF.

J is TRBJ1-5 and V is TRBV15, with a weak D call TRBD1 (5 bases). Trimming pared 4 bases from V and 7 bases from J, leaving 20 bases between. The V gene's germline CDR1 is LNHNV and CDR2 YYDKDF (reference sequence). The CDR3 runs to 16 residues. The CDR3 sequence: CATSTSMSGRDQPQHF. The CDR3, as DNA: TGTGCCACCAGCACCAGTATGTCGGGGCGAGACCAGCCCCAGCATTTT.

This chain's CDR3 is CASSPGGGLAKNIQYF. Written as DNA, the CDR3 is TGTGCCAGCAGCCCGGGGGGGGGCTTAGCCAAAAACATTCAGTACTTC. V and J are TRBV7-2 and TRBJ2-4, with 8 bases aligning to TRBD2. In germline, CDR1 is SGHTA, CDR2 FQGNSA. V dropped 5 bases and J dropped 0; count of bases not matched to a gene: 6. The CDR3 runs to 16 residues.

V and J are TRBV3-1 and TRBJ2-7, with 16 bases that match TRBD2. Germline V CDR1 and CDR2: LGHDT, YNNKEL (reference sequence). The CDR3 sequence is 18 residues long. V was clipped by 0 bases and J by 5 bases; unmatched bases: 7. The CDR3 protein is CASSQDSGTSGRAHEQYF. CDR3 DNA: TGTGCCAGCAGCCAAGATTCGGGGACTAGCGGGAGGGCCCACGAGCAGTACTTC.

The J gene is TRBJ1-1, the V gene TRBV12-3 or TRBV12-4, with D unresolved. Deletions cut 2 bases from V and 4 bases from J, with 8 bases between. This CDR3 contains 13 residues. As DNA, the CDR3 is TGTGCCAGCAGTTTACGAACGGGCACTGAAGCTTTCTTT. This sequence encodes CASSLRTGTEAFF.

The rearrangement joins TRBV20-1 to TRBJ2-7; D is uncertain. The CDR3 contains 12 residues. Looked up from germline, CDR1 is DFQATT and CDR2 is SNEGSKA (reference sequence). Trimming left V 3 bases short and J 3 bases short, with 9 bases between. The CDR3: CSASRLVYEQYF. CDR3 nucleotides: TGCAGTGCTAGTAGGCTGGTCTACGAGCAGTACTTC.

This chain links TRBV7-2 with TRBJ1-1; D gene uncertain. V lost 0 bases, J lost 4 bases, and 12 bases lay in between. CDR1 and CDR2 (germline): SGHTA, FQGNSA. The CDR3 loop spans 15 amino acids. The CDR3, as DNA: TGTGCCAGCAGCTTAGCGGCGGGATCCGGCACTGAAGCTTTCTTT. It is translated as CASSLAAGSGTEAFF.

This clonotype was seen once. The rearrangement joins TRBV9 to TRBJ1-5; TRBD1 might be the D (5 bases). The CDR3 runs to 15 residues. CDR1 is SGDLS and CDR2 is YYNGEE in the germline V gene. V lost 6 bases and J 7 bases, leaving 20 bases between the germline ends. The CDR3 DNA is TGTGCCAGCACCCTAGGCGGGGGGGGTTGGCAGCCCCAGCATTTT. It specifies CASTLGGGGWQPQHF.

The chain joins TRBV5-1 to TRBJ1-4; no clear D gene. V lost 0 bases and J 5 bases, leaving 11 bases between the germline ends. CDR1 SGHRS and CDR2 YFSETQ come from the germline V gene. The CDR3 extends over 15 amino acids. CDR3 sequence (DNA): TGCGCCAGCAGCTTGGACGGCAGGACCAATGAAAAACTGTTTTTT. The encoded protein is CASSLDGRTNEKLFF.

This clonotype was seen just once. The V call is TRBV3-1, the J call TRBJ2-1; D unclear. Germline CDR1 reads LGHDT; CDR2 reads YNNKEL (reference sequence). This CDR3 is 11 amino acids long. The germline V and J ends were trimmed by 5 bases and 7 bases, with 6 bases remaining between them. The CDR3 bases are TGTGCCAGCAGCATCCTGAATGAGCAGTTCTTC. Protein product: CASSILNEQFF.

The V and J genes are TRBV7-9 and TRBJ1-1; D remains ambiguous. V shed 2 bases and J shed 0 bases, with 13 bases lying between them. The CDR3 runs to 16 residues. Per germline, CDR1 SEHNR and CDR2 FQNEAQ (reference sequence). The CDR3 here is CASSLPEGNMNTEAFF. Here the CDR3 DNA reads TGTGCCAGCAGCTTACCCGAAGGAAACATGAACACTGAAGCTTTCTTT.

This clonotype was observed a single time. This chain links TRBV20-1 with TRBJ1-2; TRBD1 is a possible D gene (6 bases). With 5 bases removed from V and 2 bases from J, the gap between germline ends came to 9 bases. CDR3 length: 12 amino acids. The V gene's germline CDR1 is DFQATT and CDR2 SNEGSKA (reference sequence). The chain's CDR3 is CSARTANYGYTF. The CDR3 DNA follows: TGCAGTGCTCGGACAGCGAACTATGGCTACACCTTC.

This chain uses TRBV5-4 with TRBJ1-1; no definite D call. The V end was cut by 2 bases, the J end by 1 base, with 21 bases between. This CDR3 has 18 residues. From germline, CDR1 is SGHNT and CDR2 YYREEE (reference sequence). The DNA of the CDR3 is TGTGCCAGCAGCTTAGCGGGAAGGGCCATCATAACGAACACTGAAGCTTTCTTT. Translation: CASSLAGRAIITNTEAFF.

The V and J genes are TRBV4-2 and TRBJ1-5; 7 nucleotides agree with TRBD1. Trimming took 0 bases from V and 5 from J; bases not matched to a gene: 4. CDR3 length: 15 amino acids. CDR1 is LGHNA and CDR2 is YNFKEQ in the germline V gene. The CDR3 spells CASSQDGTAHQPQHF. The CDR3 DNA follows: TGTGCCAGCAGCCAAGATGGGACAGCCCATCAGCCCCAGCATTTT.